Presented here are 4 T cell receptor beta chains from one specimen sequenced in a study of control samples from healthy donors and cancer patients. Produced via immunoSEQ multiplex PCR; TCRdb's table is partial and in-frame only. The table has about 130,000 clones, about 91% seen once. Sequenced: blood. The origin of the receptors is a young man in good health.

The rearrangement joins TRBV5-6 to TRBJ1-1; TRBD1 matches at 8 bases. V shed 4 bases, J shed 1 base, and the junction held 3 bases outside the gene matches. The CDR3 has 14 residues. Germline CDR1 SGHDT, CDR2 YYEEEE. DNA of the CDR3: TGTGCCAGCAGCAACGGACAGGGGAACACTGAAGCTTTCTTT. Protein product: CASSNGQGNTEAFF.

The chain recombines TRBV19 with TRBJ1-5; TRBD1 is a possible D gene (5 bases). The CDR3 contains 15 residues. CDR1 and CDR2 (germline): LNHDA, SQIVND (reference sequence). The germline V and J ends were trimmed by 5 bases and 0 bases, with 11 bases remaining between them. This CDR3 reads CASSRQGDSNQPQHF. CDR3 nucleotides: TGTGCCAGTAGTCGGCAGGGCGATAGCAATCAGCCCCAGCATTTT.

The chain recombines TRBV5-1 with TRBJ1-4; TRBD1 agrees at 7 bases. Germline CDR1 is SGHRS and CDR2 is YFSETQ. This CDR3 is 14 amino acids long. V lost 2 bases, J lost 7 bases, and 5 bases stayed unmatched. The CDR3 is CASSFTGEAEKLFF. In nucleotides, the CDR3 is TGCGCCAGCAGCTTCACAGGGGAAGCTGAAAAACTGTTTTTT.

This chain links TRBV19 with TRBJ1-6; 8 bases line up with TRBD1. This CDR3 has 15 residues. V trimming: 7 bases; J trimming: 6 bases; junction bases outside the gene matches: 8. Germline CDR1 reads LNHDA; CDR2 reads SQIVND (reference sequence). In nucleotides, the CDR3 is TGTGCCAGTACCCTTCGTGACAGGGGTAATTCACCCCTCCACTTT. Encoded protein: CASTLRDRGNSPLHF.